These T cell receptor beta chains were read from a single sample in a study of blood T cells in healthy people across ages. One entry per CDR3 protein results from TCRdb running MiXCR on the 5' RACE reads. The data contain roughly 2 million distinct CDR3 sequences, around half of them singletons. What was sequenced was blood. The receptors shown here come from a woman aged 40 to 55 in good health. Each CDR3 is given with its conserved first and last residue. The order of the fields is J gene, V gene, clone size, D gene, CDR3 protein, CDR3 DNA. A D gene is named only where the DNA matches it firmly. Some rows have no size entry. The others give once, few or many, or a class for an expanded clone.

TRBJ1-1 | TRBV29-1 | few | NA | CSVESGMDTEAFF | TGCAGCGTTGAATCCGGGATGGACACTGAAGCTTTCTTT
TRBJ2-1 | TRBV28 | NA | NA | CASSSQNRENNEQFF | TGTGCCAGCAGTTCTCAGAACAGAGAGAACAATGAGCAGTTCTTC
TRBJ2-3 | TRBV18 | NA | TRBD2 | CASSRLLATDTQYF | TGTGCCAGCTCGCGATTACTAGCGACAGATACGCAGTATTTT
TRBJ2-5 | TRBV20-1 | few | TRBD1 | CSANRGAETQYF | TGCAGTGCCAACAGGGGCGCGGAGACCCAGTACTTC
TRBJ2-3 | TRBV20-1 | NA | TRBD2 | CSAGGLAGGLTDTQYF | TGCAGTGCTGGAGGACTAGCGGGGGGGCTAACAGATACGCAGTATTTT
TRBJ2-7 | TRBV20-1 | few | NA | CSAPNLLAHYEQYF | TGCAGTGCCCCGAACCTCCTCGCCCACTACGAGCAGTACTTC
TRBJ1-2 | TRBV25-1 | NA | NA | CASSEKAGSGPDYGYTF | TGTGCCAGCAGTGAAAAGGCGGGGTCCGGCCCAGACTATGGCTACACCTTC
TRBJ1-4 | TRBV7-2 | NA | TRBD1 | CASSLVLHQDRDEKLFF | TGTGCCAGCAGCTTAGTTCTTCATCAGGACAGGGACGAAAAACTGTTTTTT
TRBJ1-2 | TRBV28 | NA | NA | CASSPPRVEYGYTF | TGTGCCAGCAGTCCACCCAGGGTAGAATATGGCTACACCTTC
TRBJ2-5 | TRBV27 | few | NA | CASRTVGHTIETQYF | TGTGCCAGCCGTACGGTCGGGCATACCATAGAGACCCAGTACTTC
TRBJ2-1 | TRBV9 | few | NA | CASSLDVGPPEQFF | TGTGCCAGCAGCCTGGATGTCGGGCCTCCTGAGCAGTTCTTC
TRBJ2-1 | TRBV7-2 | NA | TRBD2 | CASSPPSGGAFEQFF | TGTGCCAGCAGCCCCCCTAGCGGGGGGGCCTTTGAGCAGTTCTTC
TRBJ2-1 | TRBV4-2 | once | TRBD2 | CASSNGERGPGNEQFF | TGTGCCAGCAGCAACGGGGAGCGGGGGCCGGGCAATGAGCAGTTCTTC
TRBJ2-3 | TRBV6-2/TRBV6-3 | NA | TRBD1 | CASTSRPDRVSTDTQYF | TGTGCCAGCACTTCTAGACCCGACAGGGTCAGCACAGATACGCAGTATTTT
TRBJ2-7 | TRBV11-2 | NA | NA | CASSLVRGYHEQYF | TGTGCCAGCAGCTTAGTGAGAGGGTACCACGAGCAGTACTTC
TRBJ2-3 | TRBV7-8 | NA | NA | CASSLMAENTDTQYF | TGTGCCAGCAGCTTAATGGCGGAAAACACAGATACGCAGTATTTT